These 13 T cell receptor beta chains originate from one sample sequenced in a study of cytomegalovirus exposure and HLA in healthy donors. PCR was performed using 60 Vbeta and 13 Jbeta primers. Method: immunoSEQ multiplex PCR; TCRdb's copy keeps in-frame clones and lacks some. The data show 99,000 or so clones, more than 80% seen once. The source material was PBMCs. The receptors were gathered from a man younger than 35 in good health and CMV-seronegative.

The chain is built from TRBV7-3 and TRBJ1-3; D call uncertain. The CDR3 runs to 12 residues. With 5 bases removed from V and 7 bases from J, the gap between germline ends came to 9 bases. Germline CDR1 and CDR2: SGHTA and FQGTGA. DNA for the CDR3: TGTGCCAGCAGCCCTGCCGGGAACACCATATATTTT. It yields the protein CASSPAGNTIYF.

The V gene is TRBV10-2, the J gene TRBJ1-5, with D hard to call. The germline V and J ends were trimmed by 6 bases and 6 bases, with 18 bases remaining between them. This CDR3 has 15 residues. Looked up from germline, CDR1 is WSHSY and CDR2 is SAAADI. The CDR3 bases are TGCGCCAGCAGCCTGGACGCGGGCTCGGGTCAGCCCCAGCATTTT. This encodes CASSLDAGSGQPQHF.

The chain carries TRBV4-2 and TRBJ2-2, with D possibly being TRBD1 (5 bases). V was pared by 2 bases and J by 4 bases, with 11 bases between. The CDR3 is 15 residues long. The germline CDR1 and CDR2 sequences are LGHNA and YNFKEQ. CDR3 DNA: TGTGCCAGCAGCCAAAGACAGACGGCCACCGGGGAGCTGTTTTTT. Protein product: CASSQRQTATGELFF.

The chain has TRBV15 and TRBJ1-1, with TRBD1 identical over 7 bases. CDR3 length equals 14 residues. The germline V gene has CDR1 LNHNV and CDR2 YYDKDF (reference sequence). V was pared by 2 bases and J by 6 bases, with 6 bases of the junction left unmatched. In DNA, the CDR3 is TGTGCCACCAGCAGACAACAGGGGTATCCTGAAGCTTTCTTT. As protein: CATSRQQGYPEAFF.

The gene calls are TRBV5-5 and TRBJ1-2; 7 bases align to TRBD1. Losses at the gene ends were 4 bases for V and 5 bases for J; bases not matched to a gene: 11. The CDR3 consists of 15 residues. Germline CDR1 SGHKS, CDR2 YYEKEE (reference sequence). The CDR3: CASSPGTEDIYGYTF. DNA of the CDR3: TGTGCCAGCAGCCCAGGGACAGAGGACATTTATGGCTACACCTTC.

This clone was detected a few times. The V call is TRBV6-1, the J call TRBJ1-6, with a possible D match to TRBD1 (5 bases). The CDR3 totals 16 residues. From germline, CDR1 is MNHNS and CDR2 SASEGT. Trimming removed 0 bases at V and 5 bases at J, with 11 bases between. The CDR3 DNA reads TGTGCCAGCAGTGAAGCGCCCGGGGGTAATAATTCACCCCTCCACTTT. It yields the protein CASSEAPGGNNSPLHF.

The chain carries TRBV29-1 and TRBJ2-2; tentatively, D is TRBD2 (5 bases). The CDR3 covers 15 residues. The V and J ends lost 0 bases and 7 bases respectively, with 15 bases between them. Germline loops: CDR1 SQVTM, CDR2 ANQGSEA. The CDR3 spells CSVEEIRAEGGELFF. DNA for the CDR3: TGCAGCGTTGAAGAGATCCGGGCCGAGGGCGGGGAGCTGTTTTTT.

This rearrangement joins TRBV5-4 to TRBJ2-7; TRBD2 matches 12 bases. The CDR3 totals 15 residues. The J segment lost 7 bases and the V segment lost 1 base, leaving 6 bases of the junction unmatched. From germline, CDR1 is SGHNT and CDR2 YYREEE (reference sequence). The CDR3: CASSLLAGGPPEQYF. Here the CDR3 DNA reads TGTGCCAGCAGCTTGCTAGCGGGAGGGCCCCCGGAGCAGTACTTC.

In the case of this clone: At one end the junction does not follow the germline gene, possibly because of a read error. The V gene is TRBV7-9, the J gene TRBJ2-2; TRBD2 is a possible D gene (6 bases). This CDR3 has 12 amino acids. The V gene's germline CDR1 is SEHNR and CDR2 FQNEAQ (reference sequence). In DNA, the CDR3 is TGTTCCAGCAGCTTAGGAGGGCTGGAGCTGTTTTTT. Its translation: CSSSLGGLELFF.

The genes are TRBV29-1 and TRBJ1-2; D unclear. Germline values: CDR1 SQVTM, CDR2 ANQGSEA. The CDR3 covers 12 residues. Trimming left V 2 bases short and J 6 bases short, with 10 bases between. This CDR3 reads CSVEWARNGYTF. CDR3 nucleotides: TGCAGCGTTGAATGGGCCCGGAATGGCTACACCTTC. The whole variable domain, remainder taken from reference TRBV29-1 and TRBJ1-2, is SAVISQKPSRDICQRGTSLTIQCQVDSQVTMMFWYRQQPGQSLTLIATANQGSEATYESGFVIDKFPISRPNLTFSTLTVSNMSPEDSSIYLCSVEWARNGYTFGSGTRLTVV.

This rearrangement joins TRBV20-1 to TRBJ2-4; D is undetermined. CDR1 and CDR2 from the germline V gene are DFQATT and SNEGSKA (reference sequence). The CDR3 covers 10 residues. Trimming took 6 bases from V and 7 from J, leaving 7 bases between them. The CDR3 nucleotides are TGCAGTGCCGGGTCGAACATTCAGTACTTC. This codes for CSAGSNIQYF.

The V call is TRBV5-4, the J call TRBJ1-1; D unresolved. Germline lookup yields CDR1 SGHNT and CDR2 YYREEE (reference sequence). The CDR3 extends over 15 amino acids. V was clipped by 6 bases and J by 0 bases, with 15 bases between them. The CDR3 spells CASTPGGNVNTEAFF. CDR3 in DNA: TGTGCCAGCACCCCAGGTGGCAATGTGAACACTGAAGCTTTCTTT.

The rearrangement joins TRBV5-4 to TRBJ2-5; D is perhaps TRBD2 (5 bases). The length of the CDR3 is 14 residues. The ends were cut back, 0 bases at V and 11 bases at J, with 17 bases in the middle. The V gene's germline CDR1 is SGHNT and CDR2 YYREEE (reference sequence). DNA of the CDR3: TGTGCCAGCAGCTTGGCTGGTCTACATAGGGAGCAGTACTTC. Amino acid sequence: CASSLAGLHREQYF.